This is a list of T cell receptor beta chains from one sample in a study of shared clonotypes between healthy human individuals. The table came from immunoSEQ multiplex PCR; TCRdb's copy has only in-frame clones and leaves some out. The sample shows around 600,000 clones, 85% to 95% of them seen only once. The sequenced sample was naive CD8+ T cells sorted from blood. These receptor sequences come from a woman aged 25 to 39 in good health. Each CDR3 is given with its conserved first and last residue. The D gene is left open where the match is weak.

TRBJ2-7 | TRBD2 | TRBV28 | TGTGCCAGCAGCCTTTTCCGGGGGGGCGAGACCTACGAGCAGTACTTC | CASSLFRGGETYEQYF
TRBJ1-1 | NA | TRBV4-1 | TGCGCCAGCAGCCAAGATTTGGAAGGACCCATGAACACTGAAGCTTTCTTT | CASSQDLEGPMNTEAFF
TRBJ2-7 | NA | TRBV28 | TGTGCCAGCAGTTTGAACAGCTACGAGCAGTACTTC | CASSLNSYEQYF
TRBJ2-7 | NA | TRBV5-1 | TGCGCCAGCAGCTCTTCAAGGGAGTTGGGGGAGCAGTACTTC | CASSSSRELGEQYF
TRBJ2-7 | NA | TRBV27 | TGTGCCAGCAGTCCCACCCCTGACTGGTACGAGCAGTACTTC | CASSPTPDWYEQYF
TRBJ2-5 | TRBD2 | TRBV10-2 | TGCGCCAGCAGAACTTTTAGCGGGAGGAACAAAGAGACCCAGTACTTC | CASRTFSGRNKETQYF
TRBJ1-1 | NA | TRBV5-6 | TGTGCCAGCAGCCTCGGGCAGGGTTACACTGAAGCTTTCTTT | CASSLGQGYTEAFF
TRBJ2-1 | TRBD2 | TRBV19 | TGTGCCAGTAGTATAGATCCGGGACTATACAATGAGCAGTTCTTC | CASSIDPGLYNEQFF
TRBJ1-5 | TRBD1 | TRBV29-1 | TGCAGCGCGGTCACAATATCACCGGGACAGGGGGGGAAGTATCAGCCCCAGCATTTT | CSAVTISPGQGGKYQPQHF
TRBJ2-1 | NA | TRBV11-2 | TGTGCCAGCAGCGAAGGACTTTACTACAATGAGCAGTTCTTC | CASSEGLYYNEQFF
TRBJ1-5 | NA | TRBV5-1 | TGCGCCAGCAGCTCAATCCGACGCTCGTATAGCAATCAGCCCCAGCATTTT | CASSSIRRSYSNQPQHF
TRBJ2-1 | NA | TRBV5-4 | TGTGCCAGCAGTGGGTACGACAATGAGCAGTTCTTC | CASSGYDNEQFF
TRBJ2-7 | TRBD2 | TRBV7-9 | TGTGCCAGCAGCTTCGGGGAGGGGAAGCAGTACTTC | CASSFGEGKQYF
TRBJ2-7 | NA | TRBV29-1 | TGCAGCGGATTAACCATGGACGGCTACGAGCAGTACTTC | CSGLTMDGYEQYF
TRBJ2-1 | TRBD2 | TRBV5-4 | TGTGCCAGCAGCTTTTTCCTAGCGGGACCCTCCTACAATGAGCAGTTCTTC | CASSFFLAGPSYNEQFF
TRBJ2-3 | TRBD1 | TRBV5-1 | TGCGCCAGCAGCTTGGAAGGGGGCCTGACAGATACGCAGTATTTT | CASSLEGGLTDTQYF
TRBJ2-7 | NA | TRBV6-6 | TGTGCCAGCAGTCACACTCCTACAGGGAACCTCTACGAGCAGTACTTC | CASSHTPTGNLYEQYF
TRBJ1-3 | NA | TRBV11-1 | TGTGCCAGCAGCTTAGACGGGTCCCTCTCTGGAAACACCATATATTTT | CASSLDGSLSGNTIYF
TRBJ2-1 | NA | TRBV7-9 | TGTGCCAGCAGCTTGGGTTTCGATGAGCAGTTCTTC | CASSLGFDEQFF
TRBJ2-3 | TRBD2 | TRBV5-1 | TGCGCCAGCAGCTTGGAGTCTAGCGGGGATACGCAGTATTTT | CASSLESSGDTQYF
TRBJ2-1 | NA | TRBV28 | TGTGCCAGCAGTTGGCCCCCCTTACTAGATGAGCAGTTCTTC | CASSWPPLLDEQFF
TRBJ1-1 | NA | TRBV4-2 | TGTGCCAGCAGCCAAGACGGAAGGGTTCTAATGAACACTGAAGCTTTCTTT | CASSQDGRVLMNTEAFF
TRBJ2-1 | NA | TRBV7-9 | TGTGCCAGCAGCTTAACACAAACGGCTCCTTACAATGAGCAGTTCTTC | CASSLTQTAPYNEQFF
TRBJ1-4 | TRBD1 | TRBV2 | TGTGCCAGCAGAGACAGGGAGAGAGAGCAAAAACTGTTTTTT | CASRDREREQKLFF
TRBJ2-1 | NA | TRBV6-5 | TGTGCCAGCAGTTACTACCCGGGCACCAATGAGCAGTTCTTC | CASSYYPGTNEQFF
TRBJ2-7 | TRBD1 | TRBV27 | TGTGCCAGCAGTTTATTAGGGACAGGGCCCTACGAGCAGTACTTC | CASSLLGTGPYEQYF
TRBJ2-7 | NA | TRBV5-1 | TGCGCCAGCAGCTTTTCAGGAGGGAACTCCTACGAGCAGTACTTC | CASSFSGGNSYEQYF
TRBJ2-2 | TRBD2 | TRBV5-6 | TGTGCCAGCAGCACTGGACTAGCGGGAACCGGGGAGCTGTTTTTT | CASSTGLAGTGELFF
TRBJ1-1 | NA | TRBV11-2 | TGTGCCAGCAGCTTAGACGGGGGGACGAACACTGAAGCTTTCTTT | CASSLDGGTNTEAFF
TRBJ2-1 | TRBD2 | TRBV19 | TGTGCCAGTAGTATTGGACTAGCGGGATTAGTCTCCTACAATGAGCAGTTCTTC | CASSIGLAGLVSYNEQFF
TRBJ2-7 | NA | TRBV6-1 | TGTGCCAGCAGTGAAAACTCCTACGAGCAGTACTTC | CASSENSYEQYF
TRBJ2-7 | TRBD2 | TRBV7-9 | TGTGCCAGCAGCTCCCGGGAGGGCGGTTACGAGCAGTACTTC | CASSSREGGYEQYF
TRBJ2-7 | NA | TRBV5-6 | TGTGCCAGCAGCTTGGTCAGGACCTCCTACGAGCAGTACTTC | CASSLVRTSYEQYF
TRBJ2-2 | NA | TRBV6-4 | TGTGCCAGCAGTGATGCTGGGGACACCGGGGAGCTGTTTTTT | CASSDAGDTGELFF
TRBJ2-3 | NA | TRBV27 | TGTGCCAGCAGTGGTTCAGACGGCACAGATACGCAGTATTTT | CASSGSDGTDTQYF
TRBJ2-1 | NA | TRBV11-2 | TGTGCCAGCAGCTTAGTAAGACAGAACAATGAGCAGTTCTTC | CASSLVRQNNEQFF
TRBJ2-3 | NA | TRBV21-1 | TGTGCCAGCAGCAAAGTGGATAGCGGGACCCCAGATACGCAGTATTTT | CASSKVDSGTPDTQYF
TRBJ2-1 | NA | TRBV11-3 | TGTGCCAGCAGCAGGGATTCCTACAATGAGCAGTTCTTC | CASSRDSYNEQFF
TRBJ2-7 | NA | TRBV7-9 | TGTGCCAGCAGCTTAAGCGGTGGGGCCTACGAGCAGTACTTC | CASSLSGGAYEQYF
TRBJ2-7 | TRBD2 | TRBV27 | TGTGCCAGCAGTGTCCTAGCGGGAGGGCCTAGCGAGCAGTACTTC | CASSVLAGGPSEQYF
TRBJ2-1 | NA | TRBV4-2 | TGTGCCAGCAGCCAAGAGCCGGTGTCAACCGCCTACGATGAGCAGTTCTTC | CASSQEPVSTAYDEQFF
TRBJ2-7 | NA | TRBV7-9 | TGTGCCAGCAGCCCCTCATGGGGGGCCTACGAGCAGTACTTC | CASSPSWGAYEQYF